The sequence of this T cell receptor (beta chain) was determined in a study of regulatory T cells in long-lasting Graves disease. Findings of the study overall: Persistent disease preferred TRBV28, TRBJ1-2 and TRBJ2-5.

The CDR3 spans 14 residues. The V and J ends lost 0 bases and 4 bases, in that order; junction bases with no gene match: 6. Germline assignment: CDR1 DFQATT and CDR2 SNEGSKA (reference sequence). For TCR beta, libraries came from iRepertoire HTBI primers and Arm-PCR of CDR3 regions. TCRdb itself ran the multiplex PCR reads through MiXCR, one entry per CDR3 protein. The table shows some 350,000 distinct CDR3 sequences, with 15% to 20% occurring only once. This clonotype was detected many times. The antigen remains unidentified. Regarding time point: newly diagnosed GD, antithyroid drugs for less than 3 months. The TCR library was prepared using RNA isolated from PBMCs. The data were also submitted as part of a second study, on T cells in Graves' hyperthyroidism and ophthalmopathy. As reported in that work: The study based diagnoses on clinical symptoms, serum thyroxine and TRAb, thyroid ultrasound and orbital computed tomography.

The sequenced sample was peripheral blood mononuclear cells (PBMCs), obtained at new diagnosis, from a patient treated with antithyroid drugs. The TCR comes from a woman aged 18 to 35 with Graves disease. V usage is TRBV20-1 and J usage is TRBJ2-7, with 7 bases aligning to TRBD1. CDR3 nucleotide sequence: TGCAGTGCTAGAGAGGGACAGCGTGAATACGAGCAGTACTTC. Translated, it gives CSAREGQREYEQYF.